The following is a TCR beta chain sequence with its context. Treatment described: oral pan-JAK inhibitor, 5-10 mg twice daily. This entry belongs to a study of CD8+ T cells in alopecia areata. CDR1 is SGHRS and CDR2 is YFSETQ in the germline V gene. There are 15 residues in the CDR3. The germline V and J ends were trimmed by 0 bases and 6 bases, with 12 bases remaining between them. Extraction and reverse transcription of RNA yielded cDNA as the sequencing template. Some clones are missing from TCRdb's copy, which holds only in-frame ones; the method was immunoSEQ multiplex PCR. The sample holds about 270,000 clones, 60% seen once.

The V gene is TRBV5-1, the J gene TRBJ2-2; D remains ambiguous. The input for sequencing was CD4+ T cells sorted from blood, taken between weeks 51 and 54, from a patient treated with tofacitinib. This receptor was taken from a human donor with alopecia areata. In nucleotides, the CDR3 is TGCGCCAGCAGCTTGGCCACCCGCCAGGCCGGGGAGCTGTTTTTT. Translation gives CASSLATRQAGELFF.